The 8 T cell receptor beta chains below come from one sample, sequenced in a study of T cells expressing NK-cell markers. TCRdb processed the 5' RACE reads again and assigns one entry to each CDR3 protein, with no DNA. This sample contains a few hundred thousand distinct CDR3 sequences. The sequenced sample consisted of blood T cells: a sorted CD56 or NKG2C T cell subset, CD4+ or CD8+ T cells, or bulk PBMC T cells (not recorded which). All receptors come from a woman aged 45-65 years in good health.

The gene calls are TRBV11-2 and TRBJ2-6; TCRdb returns TRBD1, unconfirmable since there is no DNA. The CDR3 is 16 residues long. The germline gives CDR1 SGHAT, CDR2 FQNNGV. Here the CDR3 reads CASRPIRGSGANVLTF. The full variable domain, rest sourced from reference TRBV11-2 and TRBJ2-6, is EAGVAQSPRYKIIEKRQSVAFWCNPISGHATLYWYQQILGQGPKLLIQFQNNGVVDDSQLPKDRFSAERLKGVDSTLKIQPAKLEDSAVYLCASRPIRGSGANVLTFGAGSRLTVL.

The chain has TRBV20-1 and TRBJ2-5; the TCRdb call, TRBD1, lacks DNA for checking. The CDR3 runs to 14 residues. Germline-derived CDR1 and CDR2 are DFQATT and SNEGSKA (reference sequence). The CDR3 sequence is CSATHPTGQETQYF.

The chain combines TRBV6-5 with TRBJ2-7; the D call from TCRdb, TRBD1, cannot be confirmed without DNA. The CDR3 is 12 amino acids. Germline V lookup: CDR1 MNHEY, CDR2 SVGAGI. The CDR3 loop is CASQGDPYEQYF.

The chain has TRBV7-2 and TRBJ2-4; with no DNA, the TCRdb D assignment of TRBD1 cannot be verified. The germline V gene has CDR1 SGHTA and CDR2 FQGNSA. CDR3 size: 16 residues. The chain's CDR3 is CASSLRGIEAKNIQYF.

The chain combines TRBV5-1 with TRBJ1-4; TCRdb calls TRBD1, which cannot be checked without DNA. This CDR3 is built from 18 residues. Germline lookup yields CDR1 SGHRS and CDR2 YFSETQ. CDR3 region: CASSLGQGGSATNEKLFF.

V gene TRBV2 combines with J gene TRBJ2-3. CDR3 length: 13 amino acids. Germline V gene data show CDR1 as SNHLY and CDR2 as FYNNEI. CDR3 loop: CASRGTSPATQYF.

The chain is built from TRBV28 and TRBJ2-7. The CDR3 sequence is 12 residues long. Germline CDR1 and CDR2: MDHEN and SYDVKM. Here the CDR3 reads CASGVAGYEQYF. Supplemented by reference TRBV28 and TRBJ2-7, the full variable domain reads DVKVTQSSRYLVKRTGEKVFLECVQDMDHENMFWYRQDPGLGLRLIYFSYDVKMKEKGDIPEGYSVSREKKERFSLILESASTNQTSMYLCASGVAGYEQYFGPGTRLTVT.

The gene calls are TRBV29-1 and TRBJ1-2; TCRdb's D gene call, TRBD1, goes unchecked for lack of DNA. This CDR3 region has 14 residues. From germline, CDR1 is SQVTM and CDR2 ANQGSEA. The CDR3 protein is CSGGGGIQGHGYTF.